Only a few counts were recorded for the clone carrying this TCR beta chain. The antigen is undetermined. Germline CDR1 reads MNHNY; CDR2 reads SVGAGI (reference sequence). This CDR3 contains 15 residues. V was shortened by 2 bases and J by 0 bases, with 8 bases between the two germline ends. The data are from a study of T-cell memory formation after mild COVID-19. Whole-study findings and limits: Clones that contracted clustered mainly in CM and EM if CD4+ and in EMRA if CD8+. Certain responding clones were present in pre-infection memory, suggesting participation of cross-reactive memory. From day 15 to 85, contracting clones were balanced between CD4 and CD8, whereas later expanders leaned toward CD4+.

A single record per CDR3 protein comes from TCRdb applying MiXCR to the 5' RACE reads. This sample carries fewer than 200,000 distinct CDR3 sequences, 18% of them seen once, and the ten largest clones take around 3.9%. The chain has TRBV6-6 and TRBJ1-3; D unresolved. What was sequenced was PBMCs or a T cell subset sorted from them (not recorded which). The receptor's source is a man between 18 and 29 years old who had mild COVID-19 (a few samples of this study predate the infection). Cell type and time point are not known. CDR3 sequence reads: CASSYEVYSGNTIYF. The CDR3 nucleotides read TGTGCCAGCAGTTACGAGGTTTACTCTGGAAACACCATATATTTT.